These T cell receptor beta chains were read from a single sample in a study of T-cell memory formation after mild COVID-19. Using its own MiXCR run on the 5' RACE reads, TCRdb lists one record per CDR3 protein. The sample holds fewer than 450,000 distinct CDR3 sequences, approximately 21% seen once. Sequenced sample: PBMCs or a T cell subset sorted from them (not recorded which). The receptors shown here come from an adult woman who had mild COVID-19 (a few samples of this study predate the infection). Cell type and time point are not known. CDR3s include the opening cysteine and the closing phenylalanine or tryptophan.

>TRBJ2-1|TRBV10-3
CAISEYTTSEQFF
>TRBJ1-2|TRBV29-1
CSVGQGNYGYTF
>TRBJ1-2|TRBV5-1
CASSLPLGAREGYTF
>TRBJ1-5|TRBV6-2/TRBV6-3
CASRGPGSNQPQHF
>TRBJ1-2|TRBV19
CATQRTGHSNYGYTF
>TRBJ2-1|TRBV7-3
CASSLSRGPYNEQFF
>TRBJ2-6|TRBV5-1
CASSEGHPSGANVLTF
>TRBJ1-5|TRBV5-4
CASSSSLGTAINQPQHF
>TRBJ2-7|TRBV7-9
CASSLVGSGYEQYF
>TRBJ2-1|TRBV6-2/TRBV6-3
CASSPGGSRDEQFF
>TRBJ2-7|TRBV4-3
CASSQERLAGGSPDEQYF
>TRBJ2-1|TRBV7-9
CASSRLAGGNYNEQFF
>TRBJ1-2|TRBV20-1
CSASRTADEGYTF
>TRBJ2-7|TRBV7-6
CASSLDKFSGTPYEQYF
>TRBJ2-3|TRBV24-1
CATSDPRQGGGTDTQYF
>TRBJ2-7|TRBV5-4
CASSLPQGLSYEQYF
>TRBJ1-1|TRBV9
CASSVEGRGEAFF
>TRBJ2-3|TRBV3-1
CASSRFSGGSSTDTQYF
>TRBJ2-1|TRBV5-6
CASSLSSGSSYNEQFF
>TRBJ2-7|TRBV28
CASSLVRAGATIHEQYF
>TRBJ2-3|TRBV5-1
CASRVDREASGQYF
>TRBJ1-1|TRBV4-2
CASSRTPNTEAFF
>TRBJ2-5|TRBV12-3/TRBV12-4
CARSSSGQGTETQYF
>TRBJ2-7|TRBV12-3/TRBV12-4
CASTSGERSYEQYF
>TRBJ2-7|TRBV21-1
CASSKGGQGPYEQYF
>TRBJ2-7|TRBV20-1
CSARVGGPSYEQYF
>TRBJ1-5|TRBV7-9
CASSLSTANQPQHF
>TRBJ2-3|TRBV20-1
CSAPQWGSEPTDTQYF
>TRBJ2-7|TRBV29-1
CSVDIPGQGYEQYF
>TRBJ2-7|TRBV7-8
CASSTPGLAVPREQYF
>TRBJ2-7|TRBV5-1
CASSVRLGEEQYF
>TRBJ2-7|TRBV6-2/TRBV6-3
CASRDGASGRYEQYF
>TRBJ2-3|TRBV5-1
CASSFSGVTDTQYF
>TRBJ1-3|TRBV6-6
CASSYLGGGNTIYF
>TRBJ2-7|TRBV10-3
CAISEPGSGEQYF
>TRBJ2-3|TRBV5-1
CASSHGQGSTDTQYF
>TRBJ2-3|TRBV29-1
CSGAGMTDTQYF
>TRBJ1-1|TRBV5-1
CASSAGGTTEAFF
>TRBJ1-5|TRBV7-9
CASSLGSGPWVEQPQHF
>TRBJ2-1|TRBV12-3/TRBV12-4
CASSSPGLAYEQFF
>TRBJ1-2|TRBV15
CATSGQSGYGYTF
>TRBJ2-5|TRBV12-3/TRBV12-4
CASRPTEPGTQYF
>TRBJ1-2|TRBV6-2/TRBV6-3
CASSYEMGSQPANYGYTF
>TRBJ2-1|TRBV6-5
CASRDGASSYNEQFF
>TRBJ2-1|TRBV2
CASSEAVKEQFF